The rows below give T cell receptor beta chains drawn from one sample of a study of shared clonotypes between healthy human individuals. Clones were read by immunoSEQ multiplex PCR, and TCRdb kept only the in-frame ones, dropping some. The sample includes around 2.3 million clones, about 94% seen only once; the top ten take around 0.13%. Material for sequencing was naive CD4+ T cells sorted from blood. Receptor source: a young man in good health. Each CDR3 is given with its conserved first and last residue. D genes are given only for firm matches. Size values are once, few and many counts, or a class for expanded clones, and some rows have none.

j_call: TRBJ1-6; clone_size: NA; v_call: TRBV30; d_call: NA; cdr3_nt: TGTGCCTGGAGTGTAGGGGCATTGAATCCCATCCACTTT; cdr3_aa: CAWSVGALNPIHF
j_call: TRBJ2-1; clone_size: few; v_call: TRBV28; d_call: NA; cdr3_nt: TGTGCCAGCAGTTTAGCGGGGCCCTACAATGAGCAGTTCTTC; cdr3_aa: CASSLAGPYNEQFF
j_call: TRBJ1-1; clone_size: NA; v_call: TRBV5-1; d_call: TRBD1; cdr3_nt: TGCGCCAGCAGCCGAATGGACAGGGGTGCTGAAGCTTTCTTT; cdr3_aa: CASSRMDRGAEAFF
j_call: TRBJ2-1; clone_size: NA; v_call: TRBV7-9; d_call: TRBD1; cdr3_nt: TGTGCCAGCAGCTTGCGGCCGGGACAGGGGTCCTACAATGAGCAGTTCTTC; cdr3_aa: CASSLRPGQGSYNEQFF
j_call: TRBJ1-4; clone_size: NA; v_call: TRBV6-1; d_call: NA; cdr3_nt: TGTGCCAGCAGTGAAATGGGGAGAGGGAGGGGTGGAACTAATGAAAAACTGTTTTTT; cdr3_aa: CASSEMGRGRGGTNEKLFF
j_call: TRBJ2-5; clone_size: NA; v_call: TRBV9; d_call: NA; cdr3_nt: TGTGCCAGCAGCGTAGTAGAAGAGTATGGGACCCAGTACTTC; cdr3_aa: CASSVVEEYGTQYF
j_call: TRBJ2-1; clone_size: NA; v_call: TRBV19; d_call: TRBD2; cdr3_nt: TGTGCCAGTAGTCCCTTCCCGGGGAGTAGCGGGAGCTCCTACAATGAGCAGTTCTTC; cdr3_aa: CASSPFPGSSGSSYNEQFF
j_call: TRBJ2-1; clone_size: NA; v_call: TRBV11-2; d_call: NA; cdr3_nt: TGTGCCAGCAGCTTGGGGGGCCCCTACAATGAGCAGTTCTTC; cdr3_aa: CASSLGGPYNEQFF
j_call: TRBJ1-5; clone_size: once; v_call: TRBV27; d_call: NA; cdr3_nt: TGTGCCAGCAGTAGACTGGGGGATCAGCCCCAGCATTTT; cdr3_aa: CASSRLGDQPQHF
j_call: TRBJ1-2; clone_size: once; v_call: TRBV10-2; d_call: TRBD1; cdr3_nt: TGCGCCAGTCTCGACGTTGGGAACCCGGGACAGGAAGGTTATGGCTACACCTTC; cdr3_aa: CASLDVGNPGQEGYGYTF
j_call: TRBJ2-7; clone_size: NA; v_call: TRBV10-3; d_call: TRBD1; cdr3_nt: TGTGCCAGCTTAGCCACCGGGACAGGGGAAAACGAGCAGTACTTC; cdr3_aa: CASLATGTGENEQYF
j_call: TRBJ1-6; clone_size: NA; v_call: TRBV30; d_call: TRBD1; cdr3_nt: TGTGCCTGGGAGGGACAGGTAAATTCACCCCTCCACTTT; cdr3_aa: CAWEGQVNSPLHF
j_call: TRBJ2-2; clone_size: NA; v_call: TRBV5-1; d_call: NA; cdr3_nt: TGCGCCAGCAGCTTTACAGATACCGGGGAGCTGTTTTTT; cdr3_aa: CASSFTDTGELFF
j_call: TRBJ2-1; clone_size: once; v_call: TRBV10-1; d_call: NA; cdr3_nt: TGCGCCAGCAGTGAGCAAAGGGGTCGGAATGAGCAGTTCTTC; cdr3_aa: CASSEQRGRNEQFF
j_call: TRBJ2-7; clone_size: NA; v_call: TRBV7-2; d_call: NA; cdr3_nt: TGTGCCAGCAGCTTATGGGACAAGGGGACCTACGAGCAGTACTTC; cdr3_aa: CASSLWDKGTYEQYF
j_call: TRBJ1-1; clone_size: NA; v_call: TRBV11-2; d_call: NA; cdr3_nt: TGTGCCAGCAGCCGAGCCAGAGGTAGGGGGAACACTGAAGCTTTCTTT; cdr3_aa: CASSRARGRGNTEAFF
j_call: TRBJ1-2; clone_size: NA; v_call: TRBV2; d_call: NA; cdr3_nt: TGTGCCAGCAGGGAGCTAGTTCGGGGCTACACCTTC; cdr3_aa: CASRELVRGYTF